One sample yielded the 7 T cell receptor beta chains listed below, sequenced in a study of blood T cell repertoires in COVID-19. Data came from immunoSEQ multiplex PCR; TCRdb stores just in-frame clones and leaves some out. The sample holds about 190,000 clones, under 90% seen once. The sequencing input was peripheral blood. The receptors were sampled from a man aged 25 to 40 with active or convalescent COVID-19.

The chain carries TRBV19 and TRBJ1-1; D gene unclear. The V end was cut by 3 bases, the J end by 1 base, with 6 bases between. The germline CDR1 and CDR2 sequences are LNHDA and SQIVND (reference sequence). This CDR3 contains 13 residues. This CDR3 is CASSIWQNTEAFF. CDR3 in DNA: TGTGCCAGTAGTATCTGGCAGAACACTGAAGCTTTCTTT.

This clone was seen once. The J gene is TRBJ1-4, the V gene TRBV6-5; possible D gene TRBD1, 6 bases. There are 14 residues in the CDR3. Between the trimmed V and J ends, which lost 6 bases and 7 bases, there was a span of 15 bases. In germline, CDR1 is MNHEY, CDR2 SVGAGI. The CDR3 is CASRQQGGGEKLFF. The CDR3 coding sequence is TGTGCCAGCAGGCAGCAGGGAGGGGGTGAAAAACTGTTTTTT.

The chain is built from TRBV24-1 and TRBJ2-3; no clear D. Per the germline V gene, CDR1 is KGHDR and CDR2 is SFDVKD. The CDR3 loop spans 16 amino acids. Trimming shortened V by 4 bases and J by 0 bases, and 13 bases separated the two germline ends. CDR3 residues: CATSDFGQTSTDTQYF. DNA of the CDR3: TGTGCCACCAGTGACTTCGGCCAGACTAGCACAGATACGCAGTATTTT.

The chain uses TRBV25-1 and TRBJ2-7; D ambiguous. Trimming cost V 6 bases and J 2 bases, with 5 bases left between them. Germline V lookup: CDR1 MGHDK, CDR2 SYGVNS. This CDR3 has 11 amino acids. CDR3 sequence reads: CASRGAYEQYF. CDR3 sequence (DNA): TGTGCCAGCAGGGGCGCCTACGAGCAGTACTTC.

The chain has TRBV19 and TRBJ2-3, with D possibly being TRBD1 (6 bases). CDR3 size: 16 residues. Germline values: CDR1 LNHDA, CDR2 SQIVND (reference sequence). Trimming stripped 2 bases from V and 2 bases from J, with 14 bases between. The CDR3 protein is CASSINPRGYTDTQYF. In DNA, the CDR3 is TGTGCCAGTAGTATAAACCCCAGGGGCTACACAGATACGCAGTATTTT.

This chain joins TRBV6-4 and TRBJ1-1, with D perhaps TRBD1 (5 bases). CDR1 is MRHNA and CDR2 is SNTAGT in the germline V gene. The CDR3 length is 13 residues. Trimming left V 8 bases short and J 0 bases short, with 10 bases between. CDR3 nucleotides: TGTGCCAGCTCTCGACAGATGAACACTGAAGCTTTCTTT. Protein product: CASSRQMNTEAFF.

This chain connects TRBV24-1 to TRBJ2-3, with D perhaps matching TRBD2 (6 bases). Looked up from germline, CDR1 is KGHDR and CDR2 is SFDVKD. V gave up 4 bases and J gave up 7 bases, with 17 bases separating them. The length of the CDR3 is 15 residues. CDR3 DNA: TGTGCCACCAGTGAAACCGGGACGGGGGAAAATACGCAGTATTTT. It translates to CATSETGTGENTQYF.